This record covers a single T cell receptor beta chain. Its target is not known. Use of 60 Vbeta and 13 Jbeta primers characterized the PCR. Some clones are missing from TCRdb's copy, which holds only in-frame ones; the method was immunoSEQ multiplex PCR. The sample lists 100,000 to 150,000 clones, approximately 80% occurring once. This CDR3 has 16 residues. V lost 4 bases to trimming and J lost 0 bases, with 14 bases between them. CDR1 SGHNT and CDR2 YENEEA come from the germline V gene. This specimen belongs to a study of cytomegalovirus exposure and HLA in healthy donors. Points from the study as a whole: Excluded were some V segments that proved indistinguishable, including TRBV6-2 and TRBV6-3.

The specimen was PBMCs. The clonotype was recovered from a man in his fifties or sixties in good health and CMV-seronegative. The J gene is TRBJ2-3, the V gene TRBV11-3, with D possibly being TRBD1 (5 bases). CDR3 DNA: TGTGCCAGCAGCTCACAGGACACACCTAGCACAGATACGCAGTATTTT. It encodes CASSSQDTPSTDTQYF. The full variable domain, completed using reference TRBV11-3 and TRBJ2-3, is EAGVVQSPRYKIIEKKQPVAFWCNPISGHNTLYWYLQNLGQGPELLIRYENEEAVDDSQLPKDRFSAERLKGVDSTLKIQPAELGDSAVYLCASSSQDTPSTDTQYFGPGTRLTVL.